This T cell receptor (beta chain) appears in the sequencing data of a study of shared clonotypes between healthy human individuals. Study as a whole: Each donor had three CD4 naive, three CD4 memory, two CD8 naive and one CD8 memory plate.

V was clipped by 5 bases and J by 4 bases; unmatched bases: 6. CDR1 is KGHSH, CDR2 LQKENI, per germline. The CDR3 runs 15 residues. This clone is a singleton in its sample. Its antigen is unidentified. TCRdb's copy holds only in-frame clones and misses some; the assay was immunoSEQ multiplex PCR. The sample includes 2,500,000 or so clones, about nine tenths of them seen just once. Whole-study findings and limits: The study found lower generation probabilities in non-shared clonotypes than in those shared by all four donors. Large sequencing depth failed to make sorted-subset sequencing complete, rarefaction showed. With few donors, the genetic and exposure-history diversity represented was limited.

The genes are TRBV18 and TRBJ1-1; 11 bases are shared with TRBD1. The receptor comes from a man in his late teens or twenties in good health. Some clones in this sample may be carry-over from other donors' samples. Sequencing input: naive CD4+ T cells from PBMCs. Regarding subset: CD45RA+ positively selected. CDR3 coding DNA: TGTGCCAGCTCAGAGGACAGGGGGCCGGTCACTGAAGCTTTCTTT. Its protein product is CASSEDRGPVTEAFF. Full variable domain (outside the CDR3, taken from reference TRBV18 and TRBJ1-1): NAGVMQNPRHLVRRRGQEARLRCSPMKGHSHVYWYRQLPEEGLKFMVYLQKENIIDESGMPKERFSAEFPKEGPSILRIQQVVRGDSAAYFCASSEDRGPVTEAFFGQGTRLTVV.